This T cell receptor (beta chain) was retrieved from a study of PD-1 blockade in mismatch repair-deficient tumors. This clone was seen a single time. Measured with immunoSEQ multiplex PCR; TCRdb has only the in-frame clones, and not every one. The repertoire consists of around 120,000 clones, with around 87% occurring once and the leading ten covering around an eighth. Mismatch repair deficiency was confirmed in all patients, by PCR or immunohistochemistry. TCR sequencing covered a few patients who responded to pembrolizumab. Trimming removed 2 bases from V and 3 bases from J; junction bases left unmatched: 1. Germline values: CDR1 GTSNPN, CDR2 SVGIG (reference sequence). The CDR3 length is 12 residues.

The clonotype comes from an adult with mismatch repair-deficient cancer. The genes are TRBV30 and TRBJ2-7; TRBD2 aligns across 7 bases. The material was peripheral blood, obtained 44 weeks after starting pembrolizumab. The CDR3 region is CAWSPGGYEQYF. The CDR3 nucleotides read TGTGCCTGGAGTCCGGGGGGCTACGAGCAGTACTTC.